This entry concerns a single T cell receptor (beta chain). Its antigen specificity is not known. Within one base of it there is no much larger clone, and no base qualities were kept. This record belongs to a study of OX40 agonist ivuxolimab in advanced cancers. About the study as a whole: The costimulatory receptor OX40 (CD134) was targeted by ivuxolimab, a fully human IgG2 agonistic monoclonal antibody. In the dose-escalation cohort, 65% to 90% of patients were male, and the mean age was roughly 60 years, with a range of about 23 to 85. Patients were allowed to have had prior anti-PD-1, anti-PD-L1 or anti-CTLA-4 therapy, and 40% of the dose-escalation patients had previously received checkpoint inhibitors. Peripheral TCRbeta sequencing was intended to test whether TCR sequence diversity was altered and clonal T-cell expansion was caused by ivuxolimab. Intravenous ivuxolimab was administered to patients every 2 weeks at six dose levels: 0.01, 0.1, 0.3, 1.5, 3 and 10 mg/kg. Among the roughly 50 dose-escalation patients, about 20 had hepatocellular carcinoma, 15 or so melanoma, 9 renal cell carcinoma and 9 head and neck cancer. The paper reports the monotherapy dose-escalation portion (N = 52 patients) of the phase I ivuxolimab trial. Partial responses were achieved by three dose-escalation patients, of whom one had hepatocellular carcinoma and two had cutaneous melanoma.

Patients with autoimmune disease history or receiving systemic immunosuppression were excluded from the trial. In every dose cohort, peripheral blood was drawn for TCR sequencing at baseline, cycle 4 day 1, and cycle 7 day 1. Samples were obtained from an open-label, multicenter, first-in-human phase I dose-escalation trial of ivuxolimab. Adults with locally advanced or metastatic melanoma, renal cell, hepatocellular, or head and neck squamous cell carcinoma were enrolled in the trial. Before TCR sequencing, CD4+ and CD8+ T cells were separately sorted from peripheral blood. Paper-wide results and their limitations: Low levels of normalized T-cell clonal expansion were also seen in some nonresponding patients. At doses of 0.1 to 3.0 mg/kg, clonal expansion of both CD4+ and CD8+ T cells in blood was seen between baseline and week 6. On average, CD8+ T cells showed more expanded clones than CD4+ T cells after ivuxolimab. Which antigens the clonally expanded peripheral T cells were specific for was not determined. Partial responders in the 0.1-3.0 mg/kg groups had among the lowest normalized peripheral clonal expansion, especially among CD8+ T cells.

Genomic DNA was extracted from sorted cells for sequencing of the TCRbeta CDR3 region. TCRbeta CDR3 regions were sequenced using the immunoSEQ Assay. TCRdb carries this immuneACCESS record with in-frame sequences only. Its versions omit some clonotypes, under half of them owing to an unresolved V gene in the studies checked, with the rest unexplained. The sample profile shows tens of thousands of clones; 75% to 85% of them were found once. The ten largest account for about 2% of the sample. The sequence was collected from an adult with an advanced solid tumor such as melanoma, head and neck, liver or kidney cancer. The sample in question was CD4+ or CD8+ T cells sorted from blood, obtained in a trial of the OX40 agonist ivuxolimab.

The DNA sequence reads TGTGCCAGCAGCTTGAGGCGGACGGCGATAAATTCGAATCAGCCCCAGCATTTT. It encodes CASSLRRTAINSNQPQHF. The chain couples TRBV5-6 to TRBJ1-5; no D gene call is confident. The cysteine opens and the phenylalanine closes a CDR3 of 18 amino acids. Left in the record is the CDR3 DNA by itself, 54 bases read in frame from the first base. Taken from the germline V gene, the CDR1 and CDR2 loops are SGHDT and YYEEEE. Trimming takes 1 base from V and 4 bases from J, and the germline ends sit 21 bases apart.